The present entry profiles one T cell receptor (beta chain) with its context. Its cognate antigen is unknown. Trimming pared 2 bases from V and 3 bases from J, leaving 14 bases between. This CDR3 has 15 residues. Germline V gene data show CDR1 as MNHEY and CDR2 as SVGAGI. This entry is derived from a study of T cell responses to AZD1222 COVID-19 vaccine. In the study overall: Second doses at about 4 or about 12 weeks were pooled. Notes on the study in general: Females made up more of the donors, who were largely white British, and clonal diversity may have come out too low. CD4 TCRs linked to vaccination spanned spike, dominating at 160-218 and 743-854. Baseline seropositivity occurred in only a handful of AZD1222 recipients.

Using immunoSEQ multiplex PCR, the repertoire was profiled, and TCRdb retains in-frame clones only, with some absent. The sample includes some 50,000 clones, more than 75% seen only once; the top ten take over 15%. The chain recombines TRBV6-5 with TRBJ2-7; TRBD1 might be the D (6 bases). Sequenced material: peripheral blood, taken on day 0 of AZD1222 vaccination. The sequence was collected from an adult in good health. The CDR3 DNA reads TGTGCCAGCAGTTACGGAAGGGGGTCAGTCTACGAGCAGTACTTC. Amino acids: CASSYGRGSVYEQYF.